A single sample is the source of the 6 T cell receptor beta chains below, sequenced in a study of shared clonotypes between healthy human individuals. Clones were read by immunoSEQ multiplex PCR, and TCRdb kept only the in-frame ones, dropping some. The sample has some 2,100,000 clones, just over 90% seen once. The naive CD8 subset, CD45RO-negative cells positively selected for CCR7, excluded terminally differentiated effector memory CD45RA+ cells. Source material: naive CD8+ T cells from PBMCs. The receptors stem from a man between 18 and 35 years old in good health. Some clones in this sample may be carry-over from other donors' samples.

The V call is TRBV30, the J call TRBJ1-1; D ambiguous. The germline V and J ends were trimmed by 2 bases and 6 bases, with 7 bases remaining between them. CDR3 length: 11 residues. In germline, CDR1 is GTSNPN, CDR2 SVGIG (reference sequence). The CDR3 spells CAWSPGAEAFF. CDR3 DNA: TGTGCCTGGAGTCCCGGGGCTGAAGCTTTCTTT.

DNA for the CDR3: TGTGCCAGCAGTACCCGTGGGAGGGGCGGGGAGCTGTTTTTT. This encodes CASSTRGRGGELFF. The chain recombines TRBV6-1 with TRBJ2-2; 7 bases fit TRBD2. This CDR3 has 14 residues. Per germline, CDR1 MNHNS and CDR2 SASEGT. Trimming took 5 bases from V and 7 from J; bases not matched to a gene: 7.

The rearrangement links TRBV27 to TRBJ2-3, with a tentative D call TRBD1 (5 bases). V was trimmed by 3 bases and J by 6 bases, leaving 13 bases between them. Germline loops: CDR1 MNHEY, CDR2 SMNVEV (reference sequence). The CDR3 has 14 amino acids. The CDR3 DNA sequence: TGTGCCAGCAGTTTGCAGGGTTCATTCGATACGCAGTATTTT. Protein sequence: CASSLQGSFDTQYF.

Note on this clone: Other nucleotide sequences from this sample produce the same CDR3. This chain links TRBV7-9 with TRBJ1-2; 7 bases fit TRBD1. The V gene's germline CDR1 is SEHNR and CDR2 FQNEAQ (reference sequence). The CDR3 has 13 residues. With V trimmed by 1 base and J by 8 bases, 4 bases remained unmatched. CDR3 residues: CASSLGQGKGYTF. In nucleotides, the CDR3 is TGTGCCAGCAGCTTAGGACAGGGAAAAGGCTACACCTTC.

The CDR3 protein is CASSSGTGVFGELFF. In DNA form, the CDR3 reads TGTGCCAGCAGTTCCGGGACGGGAGTGTTCGGGGAGCTGTTTTTT. V and J are TRBV27 and TRBJ2-2, with D possibly TRBD2 on 6 matching bases. Germline assignment: CDR1 MNHEY and CDR2 SMNVEV (reference sequence). The CDR3 runs 15 residues. Trimming left V 4 bases short and J 7 bases short, with 16 bases between.

V usage is TRBV7-8 and J usage is TRBJ2-3; the D gene is possibly TRBD2 (6 bases). This CDR3 contains 16 residues. Deletions cut 7 bases from V and 0 bases from J, with 17 bases between. Looked up from germline, CDR1 is SGHVS and CDR2 is FQNEAQ. In DNA, the CDR3 is TGTGCCAGCATCCTCACGGCAGGACTAAGCACAGATACGCAGTATTTT. Its translation is CASILTAGLSTDTQYF.